These 7 T cell receptor beta chains came from one sample sequenced in a study of identical twins. TCRdb independently ran MiXCR on the 5' RACE reads; one entry per CDR3 protein. The sample has a few hundred thousand distinct CDR3 sequences, around 15% seen once. These data were also filed under a second study, of yellow fever vaccine responses in identical twins.

The material sequenced was CD4+ T cells sorted from blood. The receptor source for this set is a woman aged 18-29 years in good health.

This clonotype was seen repeatedly, ten times or more. V and J are TRBV4-2 and TRBJ2-3; 11 nucleotides agree with TRBD2. Unmatched junction bases numbered 4, after V lost 4 bases and J lost 1 base. CDR3 length equals 16 residues. Germline values: CDR1 LGHNA, CDR2 YNFKEQ. The CDR3 sequence is CASSPLLAGGTDTQYF. The CDR3 region has the DNA TGTGCCAGCAGCCCCCTACTAGCGGGAGGCACAGATACGCAGTATTTT.

The chain has TRBV7-6 and TRBJ1-1; TRBD1 agrees at 7 bases. J lost 8 bases, V lost 5 bases, and 8 bases had no gene match. The CDR3 runs to 13 residues. From germline, CDR1 is SGHVS and CDR2 FNYEAQ. The CDR3 reads CASSLATQGEAFF. The CDR3, as DNA: TGTGCCAGCAGCCTTGCTACACAGGGGGAAGCTTTCTTT.

In its sample, this clonotype was seen many times. The gene calls are TRBV29-1 and TRBJ1-1, with 9 nucleotides matching TRBD1. Looked up from germline, CDR1 is SQVTM and CDR2 is ANQGSEA. This CDR3 is built from 14 residues. V gave up 6 bases and J gave up 10 bases; unmatched junction bases: 15. CDR3 nucleotides: TGCAGCGTCGGGGACCCGGGACAGGGTAGTAGAGCTTTCTTT. Translating gives CSVGDPGQGSRAFF.

The V gene is TRBV14, the J gene TRBJ2-5; 8 positions match TRBD2. Per germline, CDR1 SGHDN and CDR2 FVKESK. The V and J ends lost 7 bases and 6 bases, in that order; junction bases with no gene match: 10. The CDR3 runs 14 residues. CDR3 coding DNA: TGTGCCAGCAACCTGGCGGGAGGAACAAAGACCCAGTACTTC. Its translation: CASNLAGGTKTQYF. The variable domain in full, with the rest retrieved from reference TRBV14 and TRBJ2-5, is EAGVTQFPSHSVIEKGQTVTLRCDPISGHDNLYWYRRVMGKEIKFLLHFVKESKQDESGMPNNRFLAERTGGTYSTLKVQPAELEDSGVYFCASNLAGGTKTQYFGPGTRLLVL.

Regarding this clonotype: One junction end does not reproduce the germline sequence, and a read error may be involved. The rearrangement uses TRBV20-1 and TRBJ2-1; 9 bases agree with TRBD2. In germline, CDR1 is DFQATT, CDR2 SNEGSKA (reference sequence). The CDR3 contains 15 residues. The CDR3 region has the DNA TGCTGTGCTCGCCGCGCCGGGACTAGCCTAACGGAGCAGTTCTTC. It translates to CCARRAGTSLTEQFF.

The V call is TRBV11-2, the J call TRBJ2-1; 8 bases agree with TRBD1. The trim removed 6 bases at V and 6 bases at J, leaving 4 bases unmatched. The CDR3 extends over 13 amino acids. Per the germline V gene, CDR1 is SGHAT and CDR2 is FQNNGV. The CDR3 loop is CASRLTGVNEQFF. In DNA, the CDR3 is TGTGCCAGCAGACTGACAGGGGTCAATGAGCAGTTCTTC.

This clonotype was seen repeatedly, ten times or more. This sequence joins TRBV29-1 and TRBJ2-1; 7 nucleotides agree with TRBD2. J gave up 7 bases and V 5 bases, and 5 bases lay outside the gene matches. Germline loops: CDR1 SQVTM, CDR2 ANQGSEA. This CDR3 is 12 amino acids long. CDR3 nucleotide sequence: TGCAGCGTTCGCGGGGGATTGAATGAGCAGTTCTTC. Amino acid sequence: CSVRGGLNEQFF.